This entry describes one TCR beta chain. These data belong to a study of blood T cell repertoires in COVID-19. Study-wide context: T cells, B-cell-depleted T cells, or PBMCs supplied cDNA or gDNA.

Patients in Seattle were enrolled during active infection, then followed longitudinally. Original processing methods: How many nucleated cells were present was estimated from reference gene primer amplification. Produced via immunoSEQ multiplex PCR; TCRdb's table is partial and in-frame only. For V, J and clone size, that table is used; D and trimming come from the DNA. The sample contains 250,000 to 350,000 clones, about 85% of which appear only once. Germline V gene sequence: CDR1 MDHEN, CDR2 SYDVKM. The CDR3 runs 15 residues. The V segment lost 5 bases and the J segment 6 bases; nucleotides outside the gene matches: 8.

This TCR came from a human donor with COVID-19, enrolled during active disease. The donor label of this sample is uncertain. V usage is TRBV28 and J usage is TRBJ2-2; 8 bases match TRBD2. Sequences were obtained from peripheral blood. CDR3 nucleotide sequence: TGTGCCAGCAGTCTCCCGACTAGCGTAGCCGGGGAGCTGTTTTTT. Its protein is CASSLPTSVAGELFF.